This T cell receptor (beta chain) was retrieved from a study of cytomegalovirus exposure and HLA in healthy donors. Study results and limitations: Across HLA loci, a later analysis found differing TCR association rates, with DRB1 most and HLA-C fewest.

Regarding this clone: Antigen unknown.

PCR amplification relied on 60 Vbeta primers (plus 13 Jbeta primers). Sequencing was performed with immunoSEQ multiplex PCR; in TCRdb, only in-frame clones are kept and a portion is missing. The sample contains 85,000 to 100,000 clones, approximately 80% of which appear only once. The CDR3 loop spans 13 amino acids. Germline assignment: CDR1 SEHNR and CDR2 FQNEAQ (reference sequence). Trimming left V 3 bases short and J 5 bases short, with 8 bases between. The chain employs TRBV7-9 and TRBJ2-1; D call uncertain. This clonotype was obtained from a female donor in good health and CMV-seropositive. Sequencing was done on a sample of PBMCs. The CDR3 protein is CASSFSTHNEQFF. CDR3 in DNA: TGTGCCAGCAGCTTCTCGACTCACAATGAGCAGTTCTTC.